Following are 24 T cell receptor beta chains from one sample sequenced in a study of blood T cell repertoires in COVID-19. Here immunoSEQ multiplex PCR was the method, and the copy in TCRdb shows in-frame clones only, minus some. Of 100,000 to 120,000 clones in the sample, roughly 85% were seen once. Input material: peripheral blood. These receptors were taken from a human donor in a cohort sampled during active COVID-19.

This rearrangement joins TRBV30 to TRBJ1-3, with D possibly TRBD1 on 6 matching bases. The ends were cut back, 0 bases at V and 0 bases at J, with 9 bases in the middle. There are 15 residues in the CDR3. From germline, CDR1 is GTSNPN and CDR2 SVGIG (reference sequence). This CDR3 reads CAWSVQGPSGNTIYF. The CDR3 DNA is TGTGCCTGGAGTGTACAGGGACCCTCTGGAAACACCATATATTTT.

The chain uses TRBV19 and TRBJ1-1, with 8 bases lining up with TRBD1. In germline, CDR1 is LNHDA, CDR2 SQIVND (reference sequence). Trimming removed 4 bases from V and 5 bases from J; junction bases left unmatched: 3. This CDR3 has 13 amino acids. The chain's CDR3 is CASSRTGRTEAFF. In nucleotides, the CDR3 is TGTGCCAGTAGTAGGACAGGGAGGACTGAAGCTTTCTTT.

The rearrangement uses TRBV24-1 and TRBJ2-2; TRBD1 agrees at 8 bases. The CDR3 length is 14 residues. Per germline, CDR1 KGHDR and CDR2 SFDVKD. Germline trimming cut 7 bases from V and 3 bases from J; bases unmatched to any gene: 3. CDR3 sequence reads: CATSKQGDTGELFF. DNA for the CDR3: TGTGCCACCAGCAAACAGGGGGACACCGGGGAGCTGTTTTTT.

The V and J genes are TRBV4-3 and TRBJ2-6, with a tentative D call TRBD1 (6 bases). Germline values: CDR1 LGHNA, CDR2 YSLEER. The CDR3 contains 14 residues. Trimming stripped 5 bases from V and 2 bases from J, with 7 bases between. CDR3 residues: CASSSGAGANVLTF. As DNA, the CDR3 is TGCGCCAGCAGCTCAGGGGCTGGGGCCAACGTCCTGACTTTC.

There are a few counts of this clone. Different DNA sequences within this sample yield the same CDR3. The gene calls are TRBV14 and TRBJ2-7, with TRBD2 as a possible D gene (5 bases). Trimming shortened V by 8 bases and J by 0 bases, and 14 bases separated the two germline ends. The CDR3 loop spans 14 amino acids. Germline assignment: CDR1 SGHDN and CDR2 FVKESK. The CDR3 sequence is CASAGVPSSYEQYF. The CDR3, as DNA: TGTGCCAGCGCCGGGGTCCCGAGCTCCTACGAGCAGTACTTC.

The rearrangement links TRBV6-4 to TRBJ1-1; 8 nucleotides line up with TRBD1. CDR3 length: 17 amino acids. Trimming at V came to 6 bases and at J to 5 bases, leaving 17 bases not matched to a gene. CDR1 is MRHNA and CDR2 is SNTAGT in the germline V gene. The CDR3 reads CASRTPGQEMVETEAFF. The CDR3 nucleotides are TGTGCCAGCAGGACTCCGGGACAGGAAATGGTGGAGACTGAAGCTTTCTTT.

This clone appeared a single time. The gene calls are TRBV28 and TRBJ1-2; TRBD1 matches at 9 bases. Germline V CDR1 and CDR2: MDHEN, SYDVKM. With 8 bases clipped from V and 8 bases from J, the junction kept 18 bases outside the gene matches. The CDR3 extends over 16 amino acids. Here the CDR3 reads CASGLPPGTGIEGYTF. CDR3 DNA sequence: TGTGCCAGCGGCCTTCCTCCCGGGACAGGGATCGAGGGCTACACCTTC.

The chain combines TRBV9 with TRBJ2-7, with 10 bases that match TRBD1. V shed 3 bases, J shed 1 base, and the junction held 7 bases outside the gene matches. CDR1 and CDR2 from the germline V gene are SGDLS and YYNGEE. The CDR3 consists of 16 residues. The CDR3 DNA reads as TGTGCCAGCAGCGCTGGGAGGACAGGGGGTTCCTACGAGCAGTACTTC. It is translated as CASSAGRTGGSYEQYF. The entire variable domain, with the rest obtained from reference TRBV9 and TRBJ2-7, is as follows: DSGVTQTPKHLITATGQRVTLRCSPRSGDLSVYWYQQSLDQGLQFLIQYYNGEERAKGNILERFSAQQFPDLHSELNLSSLELGDSALYFCASSAGRTGGSYEQYFGPGTRLTVT.

CDR3: CAWSSDRGGGRTEAFF. Written as DNA, the CDR3 is TGTGCCTGGAGTTCGGACAGGGGTGGTGGACGAACTGAAGCTTTCTTT. This chain connects TRBV30 to TRBJ1-1; 9 positions match TRBD1. J lost 5 bases, V lost 2 bases, and 12 bases had no gene match. Germline V gene lookup returns CDR1 GTSNPN and CDR2 SVGIG (reference sequence). CDR3 length equals 16 residues.

The CDR3 reads CASSTSGSYNEQFF. In DNA form, the CDR3 reads TGCGCCAGCAGCACTAGCGGTTCCTACAATGAGCAGTTCTTC. The V and J genes are TRBV4-1 and TRBJ2-1; 8 bases match TRBD2. Per germline, CDR1 MGHRA and CDR2 YSYEKL. J gave up 1 base and V 5 bases, and 1 base lay outside the gene matches. The CDR3 covers 14 residues.

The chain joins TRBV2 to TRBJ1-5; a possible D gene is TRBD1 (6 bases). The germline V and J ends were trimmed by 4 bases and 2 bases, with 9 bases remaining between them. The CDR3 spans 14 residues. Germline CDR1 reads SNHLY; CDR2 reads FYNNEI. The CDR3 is CASSAGGGNQPQHF. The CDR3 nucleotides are TGTGCCAGCAGTGCGGGGGGCGGCAATCAGCCCCAGCATTTT.

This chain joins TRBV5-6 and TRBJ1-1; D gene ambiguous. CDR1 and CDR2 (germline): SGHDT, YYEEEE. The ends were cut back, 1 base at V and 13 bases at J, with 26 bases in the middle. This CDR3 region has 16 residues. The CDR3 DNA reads TGTGCCAGCAGCTTGTCGGTTAAGGGAGGTAGCCCCCTCGATTTCTTT. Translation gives CASSLSVKGGSPLDFF.

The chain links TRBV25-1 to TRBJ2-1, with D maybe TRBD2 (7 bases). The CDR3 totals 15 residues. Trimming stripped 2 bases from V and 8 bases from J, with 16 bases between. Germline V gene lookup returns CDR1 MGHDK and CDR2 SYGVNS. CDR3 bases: TGTGCCAGCAGTGAAGGGGGGGGGCTTGGGTATGAGCAGTTCTTC. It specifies CASSEGGGLGYEQFF.

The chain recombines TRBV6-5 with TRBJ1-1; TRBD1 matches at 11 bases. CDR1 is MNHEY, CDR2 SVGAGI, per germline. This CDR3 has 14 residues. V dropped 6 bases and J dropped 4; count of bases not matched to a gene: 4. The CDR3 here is CASSGDRGGTEAFF. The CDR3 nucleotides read TGTGCCAGCAGCGGGGACAGGGGGGGCACTGAAGCTTTCTTT.

CDR3 bases: TGTGCCAGCAGCCCTACGGGGCAGGGGGCTGGAAACACCATATATTTT. The encoded protein is CASSPTGQGAGNTIYF. The chain links TRBV9 to TRBJ1-3; 7 nucleotides align to TRBD1. The CDR3 totals 16 residues. The germline V gene encodes CDR1 SGDLS and CDR2 YYNGEE. V lost 4 bases to trimming and J lost 2 bases; unmatched junction nucleotides: 9.

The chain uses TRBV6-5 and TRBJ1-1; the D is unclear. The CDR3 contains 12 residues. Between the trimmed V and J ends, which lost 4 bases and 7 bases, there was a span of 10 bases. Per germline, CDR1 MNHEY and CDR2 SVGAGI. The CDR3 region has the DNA TGTGCCAGCAGTTCCTCTAGAATTGAAGCTTTCTTT. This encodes CASSSSRIEAFF.

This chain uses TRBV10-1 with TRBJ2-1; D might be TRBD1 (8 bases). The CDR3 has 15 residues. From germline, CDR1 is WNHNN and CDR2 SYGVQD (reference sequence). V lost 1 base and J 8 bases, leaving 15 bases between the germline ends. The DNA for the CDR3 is TGCGCCAGCAGTGAGTGGCGACAGGGGAGGGATGAGCAGTTCTTC. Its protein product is CASSEWRQGRDEQFF.

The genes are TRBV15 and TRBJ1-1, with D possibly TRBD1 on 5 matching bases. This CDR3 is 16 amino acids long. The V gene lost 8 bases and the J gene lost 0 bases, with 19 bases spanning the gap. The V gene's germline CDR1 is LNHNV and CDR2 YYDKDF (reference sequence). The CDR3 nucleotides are TGTGCCACCCTCCTTGCGGGCGGGGGGGTGAACACTGAAGCTTTCTTT. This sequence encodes CATLLAGGGVNTEAFF.

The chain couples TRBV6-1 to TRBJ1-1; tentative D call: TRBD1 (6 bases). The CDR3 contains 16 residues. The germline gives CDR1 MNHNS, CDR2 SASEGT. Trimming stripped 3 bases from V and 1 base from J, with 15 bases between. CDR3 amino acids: CASSDGWGGANTEAFF. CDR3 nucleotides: TGTGCCAGCAGTGACGGTTGGGGGGGCGCGAACACTGAAGCTTTCTTT.

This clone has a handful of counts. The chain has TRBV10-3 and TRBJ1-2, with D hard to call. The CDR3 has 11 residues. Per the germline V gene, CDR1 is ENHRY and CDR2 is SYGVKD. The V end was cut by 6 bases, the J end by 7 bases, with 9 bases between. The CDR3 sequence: CAIRGAIGYTF. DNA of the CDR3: TGTGCCATCAGGGGCGCTATTGGCTACACCTTC.

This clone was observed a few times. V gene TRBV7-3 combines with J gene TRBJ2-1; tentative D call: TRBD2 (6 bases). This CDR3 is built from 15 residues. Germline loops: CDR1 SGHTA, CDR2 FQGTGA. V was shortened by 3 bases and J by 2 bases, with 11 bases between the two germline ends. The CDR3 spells CASSFGGSAYNEQFF. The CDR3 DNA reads TGTGCCAGCAGCTTTGGAGGGTCCGCCTACAATGAGCAGTTCTTC.

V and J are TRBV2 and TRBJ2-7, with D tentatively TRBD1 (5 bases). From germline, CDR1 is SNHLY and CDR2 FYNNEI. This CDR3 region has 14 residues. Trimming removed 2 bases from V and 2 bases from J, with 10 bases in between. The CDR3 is CASSENDRAYEQYF. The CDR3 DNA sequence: TGTGCCAGCAGTGAAAACGACAGAGCCTACGAGCAGTACTTC. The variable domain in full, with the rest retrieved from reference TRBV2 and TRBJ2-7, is EPEVTQTPSHQVTQMGQEVILRCVPISNHLYFYWYRQILGQKVEFLVSFYNNEISEKSEIFDDQFSVERPDGSNFTLKIRSTKLEDSAMYFCASSENDRAYEQYFGPGTRLTVT.

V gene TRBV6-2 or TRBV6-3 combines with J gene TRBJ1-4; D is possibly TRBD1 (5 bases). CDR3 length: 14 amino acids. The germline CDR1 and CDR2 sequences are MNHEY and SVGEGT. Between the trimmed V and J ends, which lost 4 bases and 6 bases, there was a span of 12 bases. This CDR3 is CASSWATADEKLFF. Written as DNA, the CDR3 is TGTGCCAGCAGTTGGGCGACAGCTGATGAAAAACTGTTTTTT.

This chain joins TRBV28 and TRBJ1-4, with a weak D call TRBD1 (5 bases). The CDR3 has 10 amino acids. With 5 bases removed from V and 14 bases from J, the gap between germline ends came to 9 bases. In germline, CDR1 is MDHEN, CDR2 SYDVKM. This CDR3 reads CASSQEGLFF. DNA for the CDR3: TGTGCCAGCAGTCAGGAGGGGCTGTTTTTT.